This TCR beta chain comes out of a study of T cells in Graves' hyperthyroidism and ophthalmopathy. Regarding the study as a whole: Appearing also in blood were most of the thyroid clonotypes expanded above 0.001. The authors' 13 V-J model separated ophthalmopathy from stable hyperthyroidism.

The CDR3 spans 15 residues. With 0 bases clipped from V and 13 bases from J, the junction kept 12 bases outside the gene matches. Germline loops: CDR1 MNHEY, CDR2 SVGAGI. RNA transcripts were the template for amplifying TCR beta CDR3 regions. The HTBI primer set was used in a first-round RT-PCR of the TCR CDR3. MiXCR, applied by TCRdb to the multiplex PCR reads, yields one record per CDR3 protein. This sample carries around 600,000 distinct CDR3 sequences, approximately 14% of them seen once, and the ten largest clones take about 12%. In its sample, this clonotype was seen a few times. Its matching antigen is unknown.

The chain has TRBV6-5 and TRBJ2-1; TRBD2 matches 7 bases. The material sequenced was blood. This clonotype was obtained from a woman between 45 and 60 years old with Graves' ophthalmopathy. The CDR3 nucleotides are TGTGCCAGCAGTTACTCCAGCGGGATCGGGGGTTATCAGTTCTTC. Its protein is CASSYSSGIGGYQFF.